This TCR beta chain stems from a study of blood T cell repertoires in COVID-19. For the study at large: T cells, B-cell-depleted T cells, or PBMCs supplied cDNA or gDNA.

This clone was found once. Per the study methods: Amplified reference gene primers provided the basis for estimating nucleated cell counts. Sequenced by immunoSEQ multiplex PCR; TCRdb stores in-frame clones only, minus some. From that table come the V and J calls and clone size; the DNA was used to work out D and trimming. Of 200,000 to 250,000 clones detected, about four fifths appear once; the ten largest clones hold 6.5% to 9%. V trimming: 6 bases; J trimming: 8 bases; junction bases outside the gene matches: 10. Germline V CDR1 and CDR2: MDHEN, SYDVKM. The CDR3 is 15 residues long. The chain carries TRBV28 and TRBJ1-4; 9 bases fit TRBD1. This receptor was taken from a woman aged 45-59 years with active or convalescent COVID-19. The sequencing input was peripheral blood. The CDR3 DNA reads as TGTGCCAGCAGCCTGGGGAACAGGGGGCGGGAAAAACTGTTTTTT. This encodes CASSLGNRGREKLFF.